This T cell receptor (beta chain) was obtained from a study of Graves' ophthalmopathy and Graves' hyperthyroidism listed by TCRdb under 2018. Broadly, across the study: Peripheral blood samples were taken at the time of initial diagnosis, before any treatment was given. In more than five hyperthyroidism patients, the T-cell repertoires found in thyroid tissue were compared with those found in blood. The study used signatures of the TCR beta repertoire to tell Graves' ophthalmopathy apart from Graves' hyperthyroidism and to predict which patients would progress to ophthalmopathy. Once sampling was done, hyperthyroidism patients were given methimazole at a starting dose of 30 mg daily, while ophthalmopathy patients were given high-dose intravenous methylprednisolone. An independent validation cohort comprised about 20 hyperthyroidism patients and over 15 patients who later progressed from hyperthyroidism to ophthalmopathy. To explore V-J signatures that separate ophthalmopathy from hyperthyroidism, a discovery set of about a hundred patients was enrolled, consisting of fewer than 45 with ophthalmopathy and roughly 57 with stable hyperthyroidism. The approximately 100 discovery patients were divided at random into training and test sets in a 7:3 ratio. In total, some 130 blood samples were TCR-sequenced: roughly 45 ophthalmopathy, under 85 hyperthyroidism and some 17 hyperthyroidism-to-ophthalmopathy patients. Paper-wide results and their limitations: No statistical method was used to set the sample size in advance, and the investigators knew which group each participant was assigned to. In validation, the model predicted ophthalmopathy progression with less than 71% sensitivity and approximately 78% specificity; more than ten predicted patients were CT-confirmed with GO in a median of approximately 6.5 months. The 13-signature model separated ophthalmopathy from stable hyperthyroidism with over 85% sensitivity and around 84% specificity in cross-validation, and 80%/75% in the test set. Most expanded thyroid clonotypes with frequency above 0.001 were also detected in blood, suggesting blood repertoires may reflect the thyroid immune response.

Worth noting for this clonotype: It has no known antigen specificity. Per-base quality was not reported, and no clone a single base away is much larger than it.

For repertoire sequencing, TCR beta CDR3 regions were amplified from RNA transcripts. A first-round RT-PCR used HTBI primers with the Qiagen OneStep RT-PCR kit, followed by a second-round multiplex PCR, size selection and purification. Sequencing of the libraries was carried out on an Illumina HiSeq2000 in paired-end mode with 100 bp reads. Under the source paper's analysis protocol: SOAPnuke was used to process the reads, removing any read that contained adapters or uncalled bases, had a mean Phred below 15, or lacked an exact match to the constant primer or identifier. COPE v1.2.5 was used to merge high-quality paired reads. Each unique nucleotide sequence was defined as a clonotype, and clonotypes were aligned to IMGT TRB V, D and J references with MiTCR v1.1. The analysis was limited to V-J combinations with a frequency above 0.0001, which together covered more than 99% of repertoires. A TCR clonal expansion and chaos score per V-J combination was defined as the ratio of F50 clonal expansion to chaos observed in the TCRdist matrix. Features were reduced by Welch's t-statistics and random forest to over 10 V-J combinations, which fed a naive Bayes classifier. Thyroid-blood repertoire similarity was quantified with the Morisita-Horn index. In-frame beta chains were kept once TCRdb had trimmed the public reads at Q25 with fastp and called clones with MiXCR. Every distinct CDR3 protein forms one entry, paired with its most common genes and DNA. The V and J calls and clone size are TCRdb's, not the authors'. This sample holds 150,000 to 200,000 distinct CDR3 sequences; 39% were observed only once. The ten largest account for 8% to 10% of the sample.

V drops 2 bases and J drops 4 bases, leaving 17 bases in between. The CDR3 contains 16 residues, cysteine and phenylalanine counted. This entry keeps only the CDR3 DNA: 48 bases, framed from base 1. CDR1 and CDR2, looked up from the germline V gene, are MNHNS and SASEGT. Ophthalmopathy patients were characterized by moderately to severely active disease, a Clinical Activity Score of at least 3, a NOSPECS grade of at least 4, and a disease duration under 3 months. Patients with other autoimmune diseases, uncontrolled infections, pregnancy or lactation were excluded. Clinical symptoms, serum thyroxine, TRAb, thyroid ultrasound and orbital computed tomography were used for diagnosis. Using Ficoll-Paque density gradient centrifugation, PBMCs were isolated from 8.5 to 10 ml of fresh peripheral blood. Trizol reagent was used to extract the total RNA, and its quality was then checked on an Agilent 2100 Bioanalyzer.

The V gene is TRBV6-1 and the J gene is TRBJ2-5, and TRBD1 may be the D gene, going by 6 matching bases. Sequencing used peripheral blood. The TCR was taken from a man aged 25 to 45 with Graves' ophthalmopathy. Donor details come from another sample of the same person, matched by shared clones. The DNA is TGTGCCAGCAGTGAACTCTCAAGGGGGAAGGGAGAGACCCAGTACTTC. The translation is CASSELSRGKGETQYF.